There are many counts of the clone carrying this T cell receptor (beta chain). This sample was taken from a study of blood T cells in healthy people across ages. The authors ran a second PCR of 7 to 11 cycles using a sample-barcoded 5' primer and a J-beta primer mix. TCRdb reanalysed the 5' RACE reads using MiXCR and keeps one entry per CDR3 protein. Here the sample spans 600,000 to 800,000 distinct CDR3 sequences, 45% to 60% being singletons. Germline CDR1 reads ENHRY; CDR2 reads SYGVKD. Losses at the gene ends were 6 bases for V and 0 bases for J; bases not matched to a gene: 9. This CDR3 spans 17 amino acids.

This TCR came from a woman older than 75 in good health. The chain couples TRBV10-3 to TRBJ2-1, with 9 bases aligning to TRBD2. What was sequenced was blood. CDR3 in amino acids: CAIRKGLAGNSYNEQFF. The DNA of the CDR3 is TGTGCCATCAGGAAGGGCCTAGCGGGAAACTCCTACAATGAGCAGTTCTTC.